This TCR beta chain was documented in a study of CD8 T cells in ankylosing spondylitis. Germline V gene sequence: CDR1 SEHNR, CDR2 FQNEAQ (reference sequence). This CDR3 is built from 17 residues. Losses at the gene ends were 5 bases for V and 0 bases for J; bases not matched to a gene: 4. Study outcomes and limitations: Ankylosing spondylitis blood seemed to carry a telltale TCR beta motif made of fewer than 10 highly homologous variants. Significant enrichment of disease-linked clones was reportedly seen in matched ankylosing spondylitis synovial fluid. Disease-linked clones bore a CD8+ phenotype, appearing relatively rarely in peripheral blood.

By quantitative 5'-RACE with molecular barcodes, the TCR beta libraries were made. TCRdb processed the 5' RACE reads anew with MiXCR; each CDR3 protein has one entry. In the table there are 200,000 to 250,000 distinct CDR3 sequences, just under 7.5% of which are singletons. This clonotype appeared a few times. Antigen: not known. The V call is TRBV7-9, the J call TRBJ2-2, with 12 bases matching TRBD2. Specimen: blood, either unsorted or a sorted T cell fraction (not recorded which). The sequence came from a male donor with ankylosing spondylitis. CDR3 sequence: CASSPLAGGANTGELFF. For the CDR3, the DNA is TGTGCCAGCAGCCCACTAGCGGGGGGCGCGAACACCGGGGAGCTGTTTTTT.